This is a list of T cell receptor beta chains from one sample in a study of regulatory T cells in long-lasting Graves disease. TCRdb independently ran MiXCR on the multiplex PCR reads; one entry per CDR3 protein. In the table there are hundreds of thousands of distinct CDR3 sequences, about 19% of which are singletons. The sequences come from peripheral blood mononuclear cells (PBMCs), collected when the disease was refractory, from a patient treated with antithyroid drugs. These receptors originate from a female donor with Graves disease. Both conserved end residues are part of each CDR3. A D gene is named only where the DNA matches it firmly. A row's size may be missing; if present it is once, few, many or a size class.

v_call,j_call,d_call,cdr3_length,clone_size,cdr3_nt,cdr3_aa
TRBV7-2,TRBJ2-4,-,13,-,TGTGCCAGCAGCTTTTACCTAGGGAAAAATCAGTACTTC,CASSFYLGKNQYF
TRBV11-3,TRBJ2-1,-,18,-,TGTGCCAGCAGCTTAAAGAGGGCTTACCTTACCTCCTACAATGAGCAGTTCTTC,CASSLKRAYLTSYNEQFF
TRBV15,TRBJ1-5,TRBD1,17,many,TGTGCCACCAGCAGCCGGAGGACCGGGACAGGGAATCAGCCCCAGCATTTT,CATSSRRTGTGNQPQHF
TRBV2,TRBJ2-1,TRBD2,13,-,TGTGCCAGCAGGCGGGAGCGTTGGAATGAGCAGTTCTTC,CASRRERWNEQFF
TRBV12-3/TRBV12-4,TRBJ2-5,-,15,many,TGTGCCAGCAGCACCAGACAGAACGCCCAAGAGACCCAGTACTTC,CASSTRQNAQETQYF
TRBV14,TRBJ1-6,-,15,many,TGTGCCAGCAGCCAAGCCAGGGACTATAATTCACCCCTCCACTTT,CASSQARDYNSPLHF
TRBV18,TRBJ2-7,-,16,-,TGTGCCAGCTCACCAAGACAGGGAGTCAGCGGGTACGAGCAGTACTTC,CASSPRQGVSGYEQYF
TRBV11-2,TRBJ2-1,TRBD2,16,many,TGTGCCAGCAGCCAGGGGCGGGGGGCCGGGCGCAATGAGCAGTTCTTC,CASSQGRGAGRNEQFF
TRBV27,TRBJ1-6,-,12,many,TGTGCCAGCAGTTTAACGGGTCTTCACCTCCACTTT,CASSLTGLHLHF
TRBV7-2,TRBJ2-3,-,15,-,TGTGCCAGCAGCCCGTTGCAGGGATGGGGGGATACGCAGTATTTT,CASSPLQGWGDTQYF
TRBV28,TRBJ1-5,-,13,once,TGTGCCAGCAGTGAACTGGAGTACCAGCCCCAGCATTTT,CASSELEYQPQHF
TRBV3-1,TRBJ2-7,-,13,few,TGTGCCAGCAGCCAAGAGCCCTCCTACGAGCAGTACTTC,CASSQEPSYEQYF
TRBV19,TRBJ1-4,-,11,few,TGTGCCAGTAGTTTCAAGGGGAAACTGTTTTTT,CASSFKGKLFF
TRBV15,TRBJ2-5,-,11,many,TGTGCCACCGGGAGCCGGGAGACCCAGTACTTC,CATGSRETQYF